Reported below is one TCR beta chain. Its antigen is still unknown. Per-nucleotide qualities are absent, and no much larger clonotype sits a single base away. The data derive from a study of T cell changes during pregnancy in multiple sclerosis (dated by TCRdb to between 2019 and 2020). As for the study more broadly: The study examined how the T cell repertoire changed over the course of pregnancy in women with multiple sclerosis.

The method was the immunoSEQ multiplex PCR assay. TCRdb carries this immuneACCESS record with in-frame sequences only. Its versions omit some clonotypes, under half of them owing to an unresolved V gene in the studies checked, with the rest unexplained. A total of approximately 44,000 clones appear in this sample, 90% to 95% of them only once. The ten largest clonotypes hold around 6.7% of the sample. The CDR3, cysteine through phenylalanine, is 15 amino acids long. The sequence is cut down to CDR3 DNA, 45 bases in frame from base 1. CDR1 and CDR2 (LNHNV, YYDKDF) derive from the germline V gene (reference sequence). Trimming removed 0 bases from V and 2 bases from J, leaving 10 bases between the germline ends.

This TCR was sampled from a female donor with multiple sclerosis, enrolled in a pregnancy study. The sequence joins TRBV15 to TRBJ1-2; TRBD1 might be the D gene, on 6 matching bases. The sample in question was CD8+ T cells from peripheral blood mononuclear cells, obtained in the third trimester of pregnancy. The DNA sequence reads TGTGCCACCAGCAGAGATTTGACAGGAAACTATGGCTACACCTTC. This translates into CATSRDLTGNYGYTF.